This T cell receptor (beta chain) was captured in a study of T-cell reconstitution after alpha-beta-depleted transplantation in children. In regard to this clonotype: Its antigen remains unknown. With a much larger clone just one base away, this may be a read error.

Germline assignment: CDR1 LGHNA and CDR2 YNFKEQ. CDR3 length equals 12 residues. Study observations and caveats: Newly made T cells mostly supplied T-cell counts and diversity one year after transplant. The study reportedly traced alpha-beta T cells about two months after transplant to several hundred expanded graft clones. Where some patients showed high TCRbeta diversity at day 60, it came from recipient T cells and thymic progenitors that had survived.

Unique molecular identifiers were used in preparing the TCRbeta library. TCRdb called the PCR reads again in MiXCR, with one record for every CDR3 protein. Of 95,000 to 120,000 distinct CDR3 sequences listed, about 6% were seen once; the top ten hold less than 30%. The sample here was PBMCs, mostly from graft donor cells, taken 360 days after TCRalphabeta/CD19-depleted stem cell transplant. The V and J genes are TRBV4-2 and TRBJ2-3, with D possibly matching TRBD1 (6 bases). The receptor's source is a male patient between 2 and 9 years old who had a stem cell transplant for acute lymphoblastic leukemia, so the T cells may come from the graft donor. The chain's CDR3 is CASSQGTDTEYF. As DNA, the CDR3 is TGTGCCAGCAGCCAAGGGACAGATACGGAGTATTTT.